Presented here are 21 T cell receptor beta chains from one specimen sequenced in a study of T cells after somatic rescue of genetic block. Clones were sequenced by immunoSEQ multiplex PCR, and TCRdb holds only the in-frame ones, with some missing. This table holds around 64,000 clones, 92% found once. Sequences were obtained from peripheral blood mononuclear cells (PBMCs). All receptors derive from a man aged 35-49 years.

CDR3 bases: TGTGCCACCAGTAGATACGAACATGGGGGTGAAAAACTGTTTTTT. This gives the protein CATSRYEHGGEKLFF. The rearrangement joins TRBV15 to TRBJ1-4, with a weak D call TRBD1 (5 bases). The CDR3 is 15 amino acids. The ends were cut back, 6 bases at V and 7 bases at J, with 18 bases in the middle. Germline values: CDR1 LNHNV, CDR2 YYDKDF (reference sequence).

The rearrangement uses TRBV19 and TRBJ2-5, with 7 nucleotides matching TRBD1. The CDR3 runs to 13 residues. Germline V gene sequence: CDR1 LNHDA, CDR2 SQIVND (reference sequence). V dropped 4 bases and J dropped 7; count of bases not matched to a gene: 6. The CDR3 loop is CASSKTGPGTQYF. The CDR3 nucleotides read TGTGCCAGTAGTAAGACAGGGCCCGGGACCCAGTACTTC. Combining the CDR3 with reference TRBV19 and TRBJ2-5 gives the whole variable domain DGGITQSPKYLFRKEGQNVTLSCEQNLNHDAMYWYRQDPGQGLRLIYYSQIVNDFQKGDIAEGYSVSREKKESFPLTVTSAQKNPTAFYLCASSKTGPGTQYFGPGTRLLVL.

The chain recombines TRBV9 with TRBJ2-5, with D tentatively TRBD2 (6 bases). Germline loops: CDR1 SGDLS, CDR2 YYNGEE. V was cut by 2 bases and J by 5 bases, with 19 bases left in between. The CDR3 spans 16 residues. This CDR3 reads CASSVEGAGRGETQYF. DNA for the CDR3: TGTGCCAGCAGCGTGGAAGGGGCCGGGAGAGGGGAGACCCAGTACTTC.

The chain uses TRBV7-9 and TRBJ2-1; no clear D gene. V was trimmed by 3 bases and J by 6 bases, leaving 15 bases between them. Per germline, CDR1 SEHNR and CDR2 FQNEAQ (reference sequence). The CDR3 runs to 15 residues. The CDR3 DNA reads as TGTGCCAGCAGCTTGATAGCTGTGACTTCCAATGAGCAGTTCTTC. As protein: CASSLIAVTSNEQFF.

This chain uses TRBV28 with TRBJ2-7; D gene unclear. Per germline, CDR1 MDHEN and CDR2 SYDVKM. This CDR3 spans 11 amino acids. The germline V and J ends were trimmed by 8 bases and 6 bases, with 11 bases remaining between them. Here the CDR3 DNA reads TGTGCCAGCTCTTCCTGGACCGAGCAGTACTTC. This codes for CASSSWTEQYF.

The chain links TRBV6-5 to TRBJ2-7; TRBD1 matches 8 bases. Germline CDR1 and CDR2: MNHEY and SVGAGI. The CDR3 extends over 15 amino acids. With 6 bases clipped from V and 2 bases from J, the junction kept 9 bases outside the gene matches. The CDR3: CASSPSGQGAYEQYF. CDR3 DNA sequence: TGTGCCAGCAGCCCTTCAGGACAGGGTGCCTACGAGCAGTACTTC.

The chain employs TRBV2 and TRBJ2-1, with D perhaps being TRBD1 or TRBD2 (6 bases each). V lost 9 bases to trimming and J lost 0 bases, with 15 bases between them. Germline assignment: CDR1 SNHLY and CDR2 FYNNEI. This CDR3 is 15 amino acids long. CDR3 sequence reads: CASTREGGSYNEQFF. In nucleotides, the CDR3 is TGTGCCAGTACTCGTGAGGGGGGCTCCTACAATGAGCAGTTCTTC.

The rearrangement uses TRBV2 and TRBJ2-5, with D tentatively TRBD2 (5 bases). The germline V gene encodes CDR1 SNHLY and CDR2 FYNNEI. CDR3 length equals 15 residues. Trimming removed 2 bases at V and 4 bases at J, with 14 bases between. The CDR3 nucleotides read TGTGCCAGCAGTGAACAGTTTAACGGGATAGAGACCCAGTACTTC. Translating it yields CASSEQFNGIETQYF.

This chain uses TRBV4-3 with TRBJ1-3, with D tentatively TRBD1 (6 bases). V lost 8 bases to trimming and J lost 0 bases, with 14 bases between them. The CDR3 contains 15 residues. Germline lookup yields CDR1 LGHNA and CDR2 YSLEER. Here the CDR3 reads CASSRDMSSGNTIYF. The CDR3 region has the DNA TGCGCCAGCTCCCGGGACATGAGCTCTGGAAACACCATATATTTT.

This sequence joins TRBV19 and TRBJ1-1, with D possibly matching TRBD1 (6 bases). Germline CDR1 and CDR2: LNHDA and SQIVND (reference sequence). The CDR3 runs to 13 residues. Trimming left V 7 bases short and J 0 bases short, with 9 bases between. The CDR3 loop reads CASTNRVNTEAFF. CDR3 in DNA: TGTGCCAGTACCAACAGGGTGAACACTGAAGCTTTCTTT.

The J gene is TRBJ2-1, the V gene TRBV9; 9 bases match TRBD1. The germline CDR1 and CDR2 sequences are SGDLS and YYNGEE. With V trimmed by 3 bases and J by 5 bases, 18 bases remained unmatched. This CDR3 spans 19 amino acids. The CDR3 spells CASSAAGTGLLLRDNEQFF. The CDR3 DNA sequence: TGTGCCAGCAGCGCCGCCGGGACAGGGCTGTTGCTGAGGGACAATGAGCAGTTCTTC.

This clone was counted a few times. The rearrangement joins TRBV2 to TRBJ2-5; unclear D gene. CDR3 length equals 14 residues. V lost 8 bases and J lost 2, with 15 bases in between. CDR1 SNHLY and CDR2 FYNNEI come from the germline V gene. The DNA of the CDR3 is TGTGCCAGCCGTAGAGAACAAGCTCAAGAGACCCAGTACTTC. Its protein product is CASRREQAQETQYF.

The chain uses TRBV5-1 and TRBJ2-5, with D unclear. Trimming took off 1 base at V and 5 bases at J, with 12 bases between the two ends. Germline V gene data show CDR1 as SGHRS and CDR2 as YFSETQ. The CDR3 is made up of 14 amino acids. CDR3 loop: CASSLSFTRETQYF. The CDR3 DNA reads TGCGCCAGCAGCTTGAGTTTCACGAGGGAGACCCAGTACTTC.

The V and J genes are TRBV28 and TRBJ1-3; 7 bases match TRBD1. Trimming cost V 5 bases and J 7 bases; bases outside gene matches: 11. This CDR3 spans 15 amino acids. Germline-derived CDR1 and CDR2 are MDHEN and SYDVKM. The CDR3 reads CASSLTGQLLNTIYF. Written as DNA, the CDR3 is TGTGCCAGCAGTCTAACGGGACAGCTTCTGAACACCATATATTTT.

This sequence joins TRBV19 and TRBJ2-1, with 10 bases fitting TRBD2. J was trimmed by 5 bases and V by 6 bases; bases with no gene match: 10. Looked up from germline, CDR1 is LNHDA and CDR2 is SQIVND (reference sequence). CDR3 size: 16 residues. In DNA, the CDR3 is TGTGCCAGTAGGGGAAGCGGGAGGGTGTCCCACAATGAGCAGTTCTTC. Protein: CASRGSGRVSHNEQFF. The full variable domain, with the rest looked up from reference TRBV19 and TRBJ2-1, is DGGITQSPKYLFRKEGQNVTLSCEQNLNHDAMYWYRQDPGQGLRLIYYSQIVNDFQKGDIAEGYSVSREKKESFPLTVTSAQKNPTAFYLCASRGSGRVSHNEQFFGPGTRLTVL.

The DNA of the CDR3 is TGTGCCAGCAGTGAATTGGGGACAACTGGGTCCCAGCATTTT. This gives the protein CASSELGTTGSQHF. This chain joins TRBV6-1 and TRBJ1-5; tentative D call: TRBD1 (6 bases). V was pared by 2 bases and J by 11 bases, with 16 bases between. Germline V gene data show CDR1 as MNHNS and CDR2 as SASEGT. The CDR3 consists of 14 residues.

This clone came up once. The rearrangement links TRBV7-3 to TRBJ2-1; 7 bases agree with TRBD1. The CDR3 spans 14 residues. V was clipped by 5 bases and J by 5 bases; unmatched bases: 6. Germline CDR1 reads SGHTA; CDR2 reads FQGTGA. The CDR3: CASSPTGPNNEQFF. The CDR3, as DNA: TGTGCCAGCAGCCCGACAGGGCCAAACAATGAGCAGTTCTTC.

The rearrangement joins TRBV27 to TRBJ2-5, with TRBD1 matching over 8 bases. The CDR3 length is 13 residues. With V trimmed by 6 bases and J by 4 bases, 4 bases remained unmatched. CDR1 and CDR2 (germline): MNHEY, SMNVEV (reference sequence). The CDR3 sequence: CASRSDRGETQYF. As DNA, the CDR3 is TGTGCCAGCAGATCCGACAGGGGAGAGACCCAGTACTTC.

The CDR3: CASTGTAYEQYF. CDR3 nucleotides: TGTGCCAGCACCGGGACAGCCTACGAGCAGTACTTC. The chain employs TRBV2 and TRBJ2-7; 7 bases match TRBD1. With V trimmed by 7 bases and J by 2 bases, 2 bases remained unmatched. The germline gives CDR1 SNHLY, CDR2 FYNNEI. The CDR3 contains 12 residues.

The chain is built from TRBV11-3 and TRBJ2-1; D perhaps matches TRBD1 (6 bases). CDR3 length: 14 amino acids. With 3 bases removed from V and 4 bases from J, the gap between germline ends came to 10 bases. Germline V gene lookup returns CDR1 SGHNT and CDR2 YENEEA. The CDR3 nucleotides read TGTGCCAGCAGCTTCAGGGGATTGTACAATGAGCAGTTCTTC. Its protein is CASSFRGLYNEQFF.

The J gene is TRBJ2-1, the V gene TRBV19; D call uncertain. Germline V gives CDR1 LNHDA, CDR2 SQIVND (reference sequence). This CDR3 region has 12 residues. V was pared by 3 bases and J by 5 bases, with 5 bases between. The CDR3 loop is CASSMLNNEQFF. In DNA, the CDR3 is TGTGCCAGTAGTATGCTTAACAATGAGCAGTTCTTC.